The text below deals with one T cell receptor (beta chain). This record comes from a study of blood T cells in healthy people across ages. This CDR3 region has 13 residues. V lost 5 bases to trimming and J lost 3 bases; unmatched junction nucleotides: 4. Germline lookup yields CDR1 DFQATT and CDR2 SNEGSKA (reference sequence). A second roughly 6 to 11 cycle PCR used barcoded and J-beta primers. TCRdb ran MiXCR on the 5' RACE reads and lists one entry per CDR3 protein. The sample yields approximately 1,700,000 distinct CDR3 sequences, 39% seen once. The TCR was taken from a human donor in good health. Input material: blood. The chain combines TRBV20-1 with TRBJ2-5; the match to TRBD1 covers 9 bases. Written as DNA, the CDR3 is TGCAGTGCTTCTACAGGGGGCGAAGAGACCCAGTACTTC. It specifies CSASTGGEETQYF.